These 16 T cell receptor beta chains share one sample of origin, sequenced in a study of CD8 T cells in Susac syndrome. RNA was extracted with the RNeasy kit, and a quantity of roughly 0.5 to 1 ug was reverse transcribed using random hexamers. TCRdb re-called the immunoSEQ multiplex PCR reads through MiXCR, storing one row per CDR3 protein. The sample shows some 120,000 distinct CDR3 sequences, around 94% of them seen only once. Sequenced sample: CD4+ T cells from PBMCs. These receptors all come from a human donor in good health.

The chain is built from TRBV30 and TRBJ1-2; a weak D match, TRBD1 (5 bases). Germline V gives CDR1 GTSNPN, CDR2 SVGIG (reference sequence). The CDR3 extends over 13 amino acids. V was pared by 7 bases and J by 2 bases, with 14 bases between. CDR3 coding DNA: TGTGCCTCTCCGGGACGGACGAACTATGGCTACACCTTC. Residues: CASPGRTNYGYTF.

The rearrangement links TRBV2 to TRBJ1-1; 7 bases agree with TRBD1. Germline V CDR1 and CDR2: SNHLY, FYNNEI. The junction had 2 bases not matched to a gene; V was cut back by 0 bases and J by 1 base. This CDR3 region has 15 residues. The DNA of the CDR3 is TGTGCCAGCAGTGAAGCCCGGACAGGGAACACTGAAGCTTTCTTT. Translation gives CASSEARTGNTEAFF.

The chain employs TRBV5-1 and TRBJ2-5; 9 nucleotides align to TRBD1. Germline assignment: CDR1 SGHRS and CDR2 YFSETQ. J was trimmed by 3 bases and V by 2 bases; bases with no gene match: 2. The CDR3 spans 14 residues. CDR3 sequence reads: CASSLWDREETQYF. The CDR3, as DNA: TGCGCCAGCAGCTTATGGGACAGGGAAGAGACCCAGTACTTC.

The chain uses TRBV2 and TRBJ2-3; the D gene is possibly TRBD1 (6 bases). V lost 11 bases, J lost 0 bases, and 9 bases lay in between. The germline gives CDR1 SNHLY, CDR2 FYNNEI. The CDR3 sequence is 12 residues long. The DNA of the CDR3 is TGTGCCGGACAGACAAGCACAGATACGCAGTATTTT. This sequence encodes CAGQTSTDTQYF.

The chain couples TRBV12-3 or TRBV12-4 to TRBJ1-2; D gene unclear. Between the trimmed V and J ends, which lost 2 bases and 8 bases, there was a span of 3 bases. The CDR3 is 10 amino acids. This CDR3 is CASSLKGYTF. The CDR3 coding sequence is TGTGCCAGCAGTTTAAAGGGCTACACCTTC.

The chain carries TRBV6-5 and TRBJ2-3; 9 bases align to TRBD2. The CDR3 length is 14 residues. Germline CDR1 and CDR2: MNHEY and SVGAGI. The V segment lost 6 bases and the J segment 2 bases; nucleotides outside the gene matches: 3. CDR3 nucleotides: TGTGCCAGCAGGAGCGGGGGGTACACAGATACGCAGTATTTT. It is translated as CASRSGGYTDTQYF.

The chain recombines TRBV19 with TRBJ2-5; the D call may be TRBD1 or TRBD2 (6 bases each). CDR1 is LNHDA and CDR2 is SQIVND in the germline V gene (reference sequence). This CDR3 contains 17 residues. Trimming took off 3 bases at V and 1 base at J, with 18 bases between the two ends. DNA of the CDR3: TGTGCCAGTAGTATTTTTATCGGGAGAGGGGGCCAAGAGACCCAGTACTTC. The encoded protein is CASSIFIGRGGQETQYF.

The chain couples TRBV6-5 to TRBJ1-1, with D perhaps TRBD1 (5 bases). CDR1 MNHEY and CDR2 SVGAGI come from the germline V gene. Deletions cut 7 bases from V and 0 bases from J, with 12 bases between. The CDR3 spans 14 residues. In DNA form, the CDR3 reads TGTGCCAGCACCCAGCAGGGTCTGAACACTGAAGCTTTCTTT. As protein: CASTQQGLNTEAFF.

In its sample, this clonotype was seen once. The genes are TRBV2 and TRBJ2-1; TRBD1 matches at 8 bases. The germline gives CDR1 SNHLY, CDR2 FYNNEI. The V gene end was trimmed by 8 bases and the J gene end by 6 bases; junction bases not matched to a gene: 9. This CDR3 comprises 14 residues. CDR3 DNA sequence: TGTGCCAGCTCCAGGATCAGGGGGCCCAATGAGCAGTTCTTC. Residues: CASSRIRGPNEQFF. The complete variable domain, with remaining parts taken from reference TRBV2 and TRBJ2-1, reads EPEVTQTPSHQVTQMGQEVILRCVPISNHLYFYWYRQILGQKVEFLVSFYNNEISEKSEIFDDQFSVERPDGSNFTLKIRSTKLEDSAMYFCASSRIRGPNEQFFGPGTRLTVL.

The CDR3 nucleotides are TGCGCCAGCAGCCCTGGTTCTCGAGTCAATGAGCAGTTCTTC. Amino acid sequence: CASSPGSRVNEQFF. The rearrangement uses TRBV5-1 and TRBJ2-1; D remains unclear. The CDR3 has 14 residues. The ends were cut back, 4 bases at V and 6 bases at J, with 14 bases in the middle. CDR1 is SGHRS, CDR2 YFSETQ, per germline. Supplemented by reference TRBV5-1 and TRBJ2-1, the full variable domain reads KAGVTQTPRYLIKTRGQQVTLSCSPISGHRSVSWYQQTPGQGLQFLFEYFSETQRNKGNFPGRFSGRQFSNSRSEMNVSTLELGDSALYLCASSPGSRVNEQFFGPGTRLTVL.

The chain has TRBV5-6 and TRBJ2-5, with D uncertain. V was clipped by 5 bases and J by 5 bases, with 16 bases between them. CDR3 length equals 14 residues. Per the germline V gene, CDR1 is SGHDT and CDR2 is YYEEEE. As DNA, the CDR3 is TGTGCCAGCAGGAGAGGTAGCCCACGGGAGACCCAGTACTTC. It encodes CASRRGSPRETQYF.

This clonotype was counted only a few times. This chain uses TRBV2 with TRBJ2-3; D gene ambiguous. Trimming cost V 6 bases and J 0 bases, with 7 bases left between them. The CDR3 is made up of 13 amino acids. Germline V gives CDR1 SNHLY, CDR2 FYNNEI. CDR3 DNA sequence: TGTGCCAGCAGGGGCGTCAGCACAGATACGCAGTATTTT. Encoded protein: CASRGVSTDTQYF.

The CDR3 is CATSRTGTGSNEQYF. DNA for the CDR3: TGTGCCACCAGCAGAACCGGGACAGGGTCCAACGAGCAGTACTTC. This chain connects TRBV15 to TRBJ2-7; 9 nucleotides agree with TRBD1. Germline CDR1 reads LNHNV; CDR2 reads YYDKDF (reference sequence). This CDR3 spans 15 amino acids. With V trimmed by 2 bases and J by 5 bases, 7 bases remained unmatched.

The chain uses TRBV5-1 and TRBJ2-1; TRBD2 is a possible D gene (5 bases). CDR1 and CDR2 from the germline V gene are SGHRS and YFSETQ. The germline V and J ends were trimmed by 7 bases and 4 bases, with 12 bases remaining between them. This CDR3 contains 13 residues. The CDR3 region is CASADSQYNEQFF. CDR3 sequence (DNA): TGCGCCAGCGCGGACTCTCAATACAATGAGCAGTTCTTC. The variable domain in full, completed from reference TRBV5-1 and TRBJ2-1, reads KAGVTQTPRYLIKTRGQQVTLSCSPISGHRSVSWYQQTPGQGLQFLFEYFSETQRNKGNFPGRFSGRQFSNSRSEMNVSTLELGDSALYLCASADSQYNEQFFGPGTRLTVL.

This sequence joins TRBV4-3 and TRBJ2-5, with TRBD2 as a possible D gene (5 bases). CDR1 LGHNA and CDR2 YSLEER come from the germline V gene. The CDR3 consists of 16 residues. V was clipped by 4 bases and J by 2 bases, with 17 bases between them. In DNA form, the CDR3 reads TGCGCCAGCAGCCGAAGATGGAGGCAGATACAAGAGACCCAGTACTTC. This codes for CASSRRWRQIQETQYF.

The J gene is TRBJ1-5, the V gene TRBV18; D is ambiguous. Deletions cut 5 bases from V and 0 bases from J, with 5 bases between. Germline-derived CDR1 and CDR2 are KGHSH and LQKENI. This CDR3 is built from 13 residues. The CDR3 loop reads CASSVDSNQPQHF. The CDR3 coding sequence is TGTGCCAGCTCAGTCGATAGCAATCAGCCCCAGCATTTT.